This TCR beta chain was obtained from a study of blood T cell repertoires in COVID-19 (dated by TCRdb to the early 2020s). Notes on the research overall: The collaborator samples originated in the United States, Italy and Spain and spanned the acute and convalescent phases of COVID-19. The material from the prospective study consisted of cDNA or gDNA derived from T cells, B-cell-depleted T cells, or PBMCs. Subjects who had been exposed to COVID-19, were actively infected with it, or had recovered from it provided the deeply sampled blood TCRbeta repertoires that made up the dataset. The repertoires were made available in a free public database intended to serve as a resource for research on the immune response to SARS-CoV-2. Samples were obtained from the ongoing ImmuneRACE study (first 160 participants) and from 1,200 or so subjects provided by 6 global collaborators. Nearly every sample came with metadata listing a de-identified subject ID, COVID-19 status, age in years and sex. HLA class I and class II types, where available, came from metadata supplied by the sample provider rather than from assay-based typing.

The V end gives up 7 bases and the J end 7 bases, leaving 10 bases in the junction not matched to a gene. The CDR3 holds 15 amino acids from the cysteine to the phenylalanine. The read is trimmed to its CDR3 DNA, 45 bases read in frame from base 1. The germline V gene gives CDR1 as MDHEN and CDR2 as SYDVKM. Concerning this clone: What antigen it recognizes has not been identified. Base qualities are not recorded, but no much larger clone differs from it by a single base.

TCRbeta CDR3 regions were amplified from genomic DNA by means of the immunoSEQ Assay, a bias-controlled multiplex PCR. In the source study's methods: Within the assay, amplification of reference gene primers was used to estimate how many nucleated cells each sample contained. Sequence reads were collapsed and filtered to measure the absolute abundance of every unique TCRbeta CDR3 rearrangement. For each sample, productive Simpson clonality was calculated as the square root of Simpson's diversity index across productive rearrangements. TCRdb carries this immuneACCESS record with in-frame sequences only. Its versions omit some clonotypes, under half of them owing to an unresolved V gene in the studies checked, with the rest unexplained. The D gene and trimming were derived from the DNA, and the V and J assignments and clone size from that table. This sample comprises about 180,000 clones, more than 75% of them detected only once. The ten largest clones represent about 20% of the sample.

One collaborating source in Seattle enrolled patients during active infection and followed them longitudinally through the course of disease. Collaborating institutions collected whole blood in K2EDTA tubes following their own protocols. Collaborator samples were shipped for TCRbeta analysis as frozen whole blood, isolated PBMCs, or DNA extracted from either sample type. The paper's findings and limits, for the study overall: Clinical and demographic metadata were provided uncurated, with the amount varying by source and participant.

This receptor chain uses TRBV28 and TRBJ1-4; 9 of the junction bases match TRBD1. This receptor was taken from a person aged 65 to 79 with COVID-19, enrolled during active disease. The sample consisted of peripheral blood. For the CDR3, the sequence is CASNDPGTGSEKLFF. The bases read TGTGCCAGCAATGATCCCGGGACAGGGAGTGAAAAACTGTTTTTT.